Following are 25 T cell receptor beta chains from one sample sequenced in a study of Ad26.COV2.S vaccination and SARS-CoV-2 variants. The treatment: some 20 received Ad26.COV2.S at low or high dose, single or two shots; about 5 received placebo; per-sample allocation not given. Sample collection was performed on day 63 after the first vaccine or placebo injection. Only in-frame clones appear in the TCRdb table, and some are missing; sequencing was by immunoSEQ multiplex PCR. The sample lists more than 300,000 clones; roughly 80% were seen once. Material: peripheral blood, obtained in a trial of Ad26.COV2.S vaccine versus placebo. The receptors derive from a person aged 18-60 years who received the Ad26.COV2.S COVID-19 vaccine or a placebo.

This chain uses TRBV7-9 with TRBJ1-4, with 9 bases identical to TRBD1. The trim removed 7 bases at V and 7 bases at J, leaving 7 bases unmatched. CDR3 length: 14 residues. The germline CDR1 and CDR2 sequences are SEHNR and FQNEAQ (reference sequence). This CDR3 is CASNPTGGSEKLFF. CDR3 DNA sequence: TGTGCCAGCAACCCGACAGGGGGTAGTGAAAAACTGTTTTTT.

The chain is built from TRBV2 and TRBJ2-7; D gene ambiguous. Germline assignment: CDR1 SNHLY and CDR2 FYNNEI. This CDR3 is built from 11 residues. V lost 5 bases and J lost 4, with 6 bases in between. The CDR3 bases are TGTGCCAGCAGTCCTAATTACGAGCAGTACTTC. Translated, it gives CASSPNYEQYF.

The V and J genes are TRBV7-9 and TRBJ1-2; no firm D call. CDR1 is SEHNR, CDR2 FQNEAQ, per germline (reference sequence). The V gene lost 6 bases and the J gene lost 3 bases, with 14 bases spanning the gap. This CDR3 has 14 residues. For the CDR3, the DNA is TGTGCCAGCAGACGTGACGGGTCAGACTATGGCTACACCTTC. Translation: CASRRDGSDYGYTF.

For this clone: This specimen includes other DNA sequences encoding the same CDR3. The CDR3 sequence is CASSQAYEQYF. The CDR3 nucleotides are TGTGCCAGCAGCCAAGCCTACGAGCAGTACTTC. This chain links TRBV14 with TRBJ2-7; no firm D call. The CDR3 runs 11 residues. Between the trimmed V and J ends, which lost 1 base and 2 bases, there was a span of 0 bases. CDR1 and CDR2 from the germline V gene are SGHDN and FVKESK.

The chain uses TRBV18 and TRBJ1-5; 9 nucleotides agree with TRBD1. The CDR3 is made up of 14 amino acids. Germline values: CDR1 KGHSH, CDR2 LQKENI. V trimming: 5 bases; J trimming: 7 bases; junction bases outside the gene matches: 6. The CDR3 loop is CASSSGQGGQPQHF. Here the CDR3 DNA reads TGTGCCAGCTCATCGGGACAGGGTGGGCAGCCCCAGCATTTT.

The chain joins TRBV7-2 to TRBJ1-1; 10 bases fit TRBD1. With 5 bases clipped from V and 4 bases from J, the junction kept 10 bases outside the gene matches. The CDR3 runs 16 residues. CDR1 is SGHTA and CDR2 is FQGNSA in the germline V gene. CDR3 residues: CASSKSTGGSGTEAFF. The CDR3 nucleotides are TGTGCCAGCAGCAAATCGACAGGGGGCTCAGGCACTGAAGCTTTCTTT.

This clone is a singleton in its sample. This chain uses TRBV7-8 with TRBJ2-7, with D uncertain. Germline V CDR1 and CDR2: SGHVS, FQNEAQ. This CDR3 comprises 11 residues. Trimming pared 5 bases from V and 2 bases from J, leaving 4 bases between. The CDR3 sequence is CASSATYEQYF. CDR3 bases: TGTGCCAGCAGCGCAACCTACGAGCAGTACTTC.

Only a few counts were recorded for this clone. Additional DNA sequences in this sample encode the identical CDR3. The chain has TRBV5-1 and TRBJ2-5; D gene unclear. This CDR3 has 11 amino acids. The germline V gene has CDR1 SGHRS and CDR2 YFSETQ. V shed 5 bases and J shed 1 base, with 3 bases lying between them. The CDR3 bases are TGCGCCAGCAGTTTCCAAGAGACCCAGTACTTC. Encoded protein: CASSFQETQYF.

The chain recombines TRBV14 with TRBJ1-6; TRBD1 is a possible D gene (5 bases). The CDR3 extends over 17 amino acids. Germline values: CDR1 SGHDN, CDR2 FVKESK. Trimming left V 5 bases short and J 5 bases short, with 19 bases between. The CDR3 protein is CASSYGDRNYHNSPLHF. Here the CDR3 DNA reads TGTGCCAGCAGCTACGGGGACCGTAACTACCATAATTCACCCCTCCACTTT. Full variable domain (remainder filled in from reference TRBV14 and TRBJ1-6): EAGVTQFPSHSVIEKGQTVTLRCDPISGHDNLYWYRRVMGKEIKFLLHFVKESKQDESGMPNNRFLAERTGGTYSTLKVQPAELEDSGVYFCASSYGDRNYHNSPLHFGNGTRLTVT.

This chain's CDR3 is CASSPRTGGTQYF. Written as DNA, the CDR3 is TGTGCCAGCAGCCCCCGCACGGGGGGGACGCAGTATTTT. The chain couples TRBV7-2 to TRBJ2-3; 8 positions agree with TRBD2. CDR1 is SGHTA, CDR2 FQGNSA, per germline. V shed 5 bases and J 9 bases; nucleotides not matched to a gene: 7. The CDR3 is made up of 13 amino acids.

This clone came up a few times. The chain couples TRBV13 to TRBJ1-3, with D possibly matching TRBD1 (6 bases). The germline V gene encodes CDR1 PRHDT and CDR2 FYEKMQ (reference sequence). The length of the CDR3 is 15 residues. V gave up 6 bases and J gave up 0 bases, with 12 bases separating them. CDR3 region: CASRSGQNSGNTIYF. The CDR3 region has the DNA TGTGCCAGCAGAAGTGGACAGAACTCTGGAAACACCATATATTTT.

V gene TRBV6-5 combines with J gene TRBJ2-1; TRBD1 aligns across 9 bases. The V and J ends lost 0 bases and 8 bases, in that order; junction bases with no gene match: 8. The CDR3 runs to 16 residues. Germline loops: CDR1 MNHEY, CDR2 SVGAGI. For the CDR3, the DNA is TGTGCCAGCAGTTACTCGGGACAGGGATATCGAGATGAGCAGTTCTTC. Translated: CASSYSGQGYRDEQFF.

This chain uses TRBV29-1 with TRBJ2-5; 10 nucleotides match TRBD1. CDR1 is SQVTM and CDR2 is ANQGSEA in the germline V gene. This CDR3 has 14 amino acids. Unmatched junction bases numbered 9, after V lost 5 bases and J lost 6 bases. CDR3 sequence (DNA): TGCAGCGTTACCGGGACAGGGGTTGGGCAGACCCAGTACTTC. As protein: CSVTGTGVGQTQYF.

V and J are TRBV5-6 and TRBJ2-5; D possibly corresponds to TRBD2 (5 bases). The CDR3 has 14 amino acids. V lost 4 bases and J 1 base, leaving 11 bases between the germline ends. CDR1 is SGHDT and CDR2 is YYEEEE in the germline V gene. The CDR3 sequence is CASSSGGSQETQYF. Written as DNA, the CDR3 is TGTGCCAGCAGCAGCGGAGGTAGCCAAGAGACCCAGTACTTC.

The rearrangement uses TRBV29-1 and TRBJ2-1; D possibly corresponds to TRBD1 (6 bases). The CDR3 totals 14 residues. V dropped 7 bases and J dropped 4 bases, with 17 bases sitting between them. Germline CDR1 reads SQVTM; CDR2 reads ANQGSEA. DNA for the CDR3: TGCAGCGCGGAATCAGGGGTATCGTACAATGAGCAGTTCTTC. This encodes CSAESGVSYNEQFF.

The gene calls are TRBV19 and TRBJ2-7, with D perhaps matching TRBD1 (6 bases). The CDR3 covers 14 residues. The V and J ends lost 6 bases and 7 bases respectively, with 19 bases between them. CDR1 is LNHDA and CDR2 is SQIVND in the germline V gene (reference sequence). The CDR3 reads CASSRRGQGAEQYF. CDR3 DNA: TGTGCCAGTAGCCGTCGGGGACAAGGAGCGGAGCAGTACTTC.

The rearrangement joins TRBV5-1 to TRBJ1-1, with a possible D match to TRBD1 (6 bases). The CDR3 length is 13 residues. Germline CDR1 reads SGHRS; CDR2 reads YFSETQ. Between the trimmed V and J ends, which lost 0 bases and 8 bases, there was a span of 11 bases. The CDR3 spells CASSLAGGQEAFF. The CDR3, as DNA: TGCGCCAGCAGCTTGGCCGGGGGCCAGGAAGCTTTCTTT. The variable domain in full, with the rest retrieved from reference TRBV5-1 and TRBJ1-1, is KAGVTQTPRYLIKTRGQQVTLSCSPISGHRSVSWYQQTPGQGLQFLFEYFSETQRNKGNFPGRFSGRQFSNSRSEMNVSTLELGDSALYLCASSLAGGQEAFFGQGTRLTVV.

This CDR3 reads CASSFGPFNEQYF. CDR3 in DNA: TGTGCCAGCAGTTTTGGCCCCTTTAATGAGCAGTACTTC. The chain recombines TRBV12-3 or TRBV12-4 with TRBJ2-7; D gene ambiguous. The CDR3 sequence is 13 residues long. V was trimmed by 3 bases and J by 7 bases, leaving 13 bases between them.

The chain combines TRBV2 with TRBJ2-1, with D unresolved. Per the germline V gene, CDR1 is SNHLY and CDR2 is FYNNEI. The CDR3 spans 15 residues. The V and J ends lost 8 bases and 0 bases respectively, with 14 bases between them. This chain's CDR3 is CASSPGAVSYNEQFF. The CDR3 region has the DNA TGTGCCAGCTCCCCCGGCGCCGTCTCCTACAATGAGCAGTTCTTC.

The J gene is TRBJ1-4, the V gene TRBV30; maybe TRBD1 (5 bases). Trimming removed 7 bases at V and 7 bases at J, with 16 bases between. The germline gives CDR1 GTSNPN, CDR2 SVGIG (reference sequence). The CDR3 is made up of 13 amino acids. The CDR3 sequence: CALRGTGVEKLFF. CDR3 coding DNA: TGTGCCTTAAGGGGCACCGGGGTTGAAAAACTGTTTTTT.

The CDR3 coding sequence is TGTGCCAGCAGCACACCCGGCGGCCACTCATCCTCTGGGGCCAACGTCCTGACTTTC. This gives the protein CASSTPGGHSSSGANVLTF. The chain employs TRBV11-3 and TRBJ2-6, with D unclear. CDR1 and CDR2 (germline): SGHNT, YENEEA. V gave up 5 bases and J gave up 0 bases, with 20 bases separating them. The CDR3 covers 19 residues.

The V call is TRBV6-4, the J call TRBJ1-6, with D possibly being TRBD1 (5 bases). The CDR3 extends over 17 amino acids. Trimming removed 4 bases at V and 0 bases at J, with 13 bases between. CDR1 MRHNA and CDR2 SNTAGT come from the germline V gene. Written as DNA, the CDR3 is TGTGCCAGCAGTGCTGGGACCGAGAGCTCCTATAATTCACCCCTCCACTTT. Encoded protein: CASSAGTESSYNSPLHF.

The chain is built from TRBV21-1 and TRBJ1-2. TRBV21-1 is termed a pseudogene. The CDR3 is 17 residues long. DNA of the CDR3: TGTGCCAGCAGCAAAGTCGGGAAAGGGCCCCACGACTATGGCTACACCTTC. It translates to CASSKVGKGPHDYGYTF.

The chain uses TRBV28 and TRBJ2-2; 9 bases map to TRBD1. Trimming at V came to 6 bases and at J to 7 bases, leaving 9 bases not matched to a gene. Germline CDR1 is MDHEN and CDR2 is SYDVKM. The CDR3 length is 15 residues. CDR3 DNA sequence: TGTGCCAGCAGAAACCGGGACAGGGCATTCGGGGAGCTGTTTTTT. This gives the protein CASRNRDRAFGELFF.

This clone was detected only once. The chain joins TRBV29-1 to TRBJ2-5; D possibly corresponds to TRBD1 (7 bases). In germline, CDR1 is SQVTM, CDR2 ANQGSEA. Trimming shortened V by 6 bases and J by 4 bases, and 15 bases separated the two germline ends. CDR3 length: 13 amino acids. Here the CDR3 DNA reads TGCAGCGTCCAGGGGGGCGCTTCAGAGACCCAGTACTTC. As protein: CSVQGGASETQYF.